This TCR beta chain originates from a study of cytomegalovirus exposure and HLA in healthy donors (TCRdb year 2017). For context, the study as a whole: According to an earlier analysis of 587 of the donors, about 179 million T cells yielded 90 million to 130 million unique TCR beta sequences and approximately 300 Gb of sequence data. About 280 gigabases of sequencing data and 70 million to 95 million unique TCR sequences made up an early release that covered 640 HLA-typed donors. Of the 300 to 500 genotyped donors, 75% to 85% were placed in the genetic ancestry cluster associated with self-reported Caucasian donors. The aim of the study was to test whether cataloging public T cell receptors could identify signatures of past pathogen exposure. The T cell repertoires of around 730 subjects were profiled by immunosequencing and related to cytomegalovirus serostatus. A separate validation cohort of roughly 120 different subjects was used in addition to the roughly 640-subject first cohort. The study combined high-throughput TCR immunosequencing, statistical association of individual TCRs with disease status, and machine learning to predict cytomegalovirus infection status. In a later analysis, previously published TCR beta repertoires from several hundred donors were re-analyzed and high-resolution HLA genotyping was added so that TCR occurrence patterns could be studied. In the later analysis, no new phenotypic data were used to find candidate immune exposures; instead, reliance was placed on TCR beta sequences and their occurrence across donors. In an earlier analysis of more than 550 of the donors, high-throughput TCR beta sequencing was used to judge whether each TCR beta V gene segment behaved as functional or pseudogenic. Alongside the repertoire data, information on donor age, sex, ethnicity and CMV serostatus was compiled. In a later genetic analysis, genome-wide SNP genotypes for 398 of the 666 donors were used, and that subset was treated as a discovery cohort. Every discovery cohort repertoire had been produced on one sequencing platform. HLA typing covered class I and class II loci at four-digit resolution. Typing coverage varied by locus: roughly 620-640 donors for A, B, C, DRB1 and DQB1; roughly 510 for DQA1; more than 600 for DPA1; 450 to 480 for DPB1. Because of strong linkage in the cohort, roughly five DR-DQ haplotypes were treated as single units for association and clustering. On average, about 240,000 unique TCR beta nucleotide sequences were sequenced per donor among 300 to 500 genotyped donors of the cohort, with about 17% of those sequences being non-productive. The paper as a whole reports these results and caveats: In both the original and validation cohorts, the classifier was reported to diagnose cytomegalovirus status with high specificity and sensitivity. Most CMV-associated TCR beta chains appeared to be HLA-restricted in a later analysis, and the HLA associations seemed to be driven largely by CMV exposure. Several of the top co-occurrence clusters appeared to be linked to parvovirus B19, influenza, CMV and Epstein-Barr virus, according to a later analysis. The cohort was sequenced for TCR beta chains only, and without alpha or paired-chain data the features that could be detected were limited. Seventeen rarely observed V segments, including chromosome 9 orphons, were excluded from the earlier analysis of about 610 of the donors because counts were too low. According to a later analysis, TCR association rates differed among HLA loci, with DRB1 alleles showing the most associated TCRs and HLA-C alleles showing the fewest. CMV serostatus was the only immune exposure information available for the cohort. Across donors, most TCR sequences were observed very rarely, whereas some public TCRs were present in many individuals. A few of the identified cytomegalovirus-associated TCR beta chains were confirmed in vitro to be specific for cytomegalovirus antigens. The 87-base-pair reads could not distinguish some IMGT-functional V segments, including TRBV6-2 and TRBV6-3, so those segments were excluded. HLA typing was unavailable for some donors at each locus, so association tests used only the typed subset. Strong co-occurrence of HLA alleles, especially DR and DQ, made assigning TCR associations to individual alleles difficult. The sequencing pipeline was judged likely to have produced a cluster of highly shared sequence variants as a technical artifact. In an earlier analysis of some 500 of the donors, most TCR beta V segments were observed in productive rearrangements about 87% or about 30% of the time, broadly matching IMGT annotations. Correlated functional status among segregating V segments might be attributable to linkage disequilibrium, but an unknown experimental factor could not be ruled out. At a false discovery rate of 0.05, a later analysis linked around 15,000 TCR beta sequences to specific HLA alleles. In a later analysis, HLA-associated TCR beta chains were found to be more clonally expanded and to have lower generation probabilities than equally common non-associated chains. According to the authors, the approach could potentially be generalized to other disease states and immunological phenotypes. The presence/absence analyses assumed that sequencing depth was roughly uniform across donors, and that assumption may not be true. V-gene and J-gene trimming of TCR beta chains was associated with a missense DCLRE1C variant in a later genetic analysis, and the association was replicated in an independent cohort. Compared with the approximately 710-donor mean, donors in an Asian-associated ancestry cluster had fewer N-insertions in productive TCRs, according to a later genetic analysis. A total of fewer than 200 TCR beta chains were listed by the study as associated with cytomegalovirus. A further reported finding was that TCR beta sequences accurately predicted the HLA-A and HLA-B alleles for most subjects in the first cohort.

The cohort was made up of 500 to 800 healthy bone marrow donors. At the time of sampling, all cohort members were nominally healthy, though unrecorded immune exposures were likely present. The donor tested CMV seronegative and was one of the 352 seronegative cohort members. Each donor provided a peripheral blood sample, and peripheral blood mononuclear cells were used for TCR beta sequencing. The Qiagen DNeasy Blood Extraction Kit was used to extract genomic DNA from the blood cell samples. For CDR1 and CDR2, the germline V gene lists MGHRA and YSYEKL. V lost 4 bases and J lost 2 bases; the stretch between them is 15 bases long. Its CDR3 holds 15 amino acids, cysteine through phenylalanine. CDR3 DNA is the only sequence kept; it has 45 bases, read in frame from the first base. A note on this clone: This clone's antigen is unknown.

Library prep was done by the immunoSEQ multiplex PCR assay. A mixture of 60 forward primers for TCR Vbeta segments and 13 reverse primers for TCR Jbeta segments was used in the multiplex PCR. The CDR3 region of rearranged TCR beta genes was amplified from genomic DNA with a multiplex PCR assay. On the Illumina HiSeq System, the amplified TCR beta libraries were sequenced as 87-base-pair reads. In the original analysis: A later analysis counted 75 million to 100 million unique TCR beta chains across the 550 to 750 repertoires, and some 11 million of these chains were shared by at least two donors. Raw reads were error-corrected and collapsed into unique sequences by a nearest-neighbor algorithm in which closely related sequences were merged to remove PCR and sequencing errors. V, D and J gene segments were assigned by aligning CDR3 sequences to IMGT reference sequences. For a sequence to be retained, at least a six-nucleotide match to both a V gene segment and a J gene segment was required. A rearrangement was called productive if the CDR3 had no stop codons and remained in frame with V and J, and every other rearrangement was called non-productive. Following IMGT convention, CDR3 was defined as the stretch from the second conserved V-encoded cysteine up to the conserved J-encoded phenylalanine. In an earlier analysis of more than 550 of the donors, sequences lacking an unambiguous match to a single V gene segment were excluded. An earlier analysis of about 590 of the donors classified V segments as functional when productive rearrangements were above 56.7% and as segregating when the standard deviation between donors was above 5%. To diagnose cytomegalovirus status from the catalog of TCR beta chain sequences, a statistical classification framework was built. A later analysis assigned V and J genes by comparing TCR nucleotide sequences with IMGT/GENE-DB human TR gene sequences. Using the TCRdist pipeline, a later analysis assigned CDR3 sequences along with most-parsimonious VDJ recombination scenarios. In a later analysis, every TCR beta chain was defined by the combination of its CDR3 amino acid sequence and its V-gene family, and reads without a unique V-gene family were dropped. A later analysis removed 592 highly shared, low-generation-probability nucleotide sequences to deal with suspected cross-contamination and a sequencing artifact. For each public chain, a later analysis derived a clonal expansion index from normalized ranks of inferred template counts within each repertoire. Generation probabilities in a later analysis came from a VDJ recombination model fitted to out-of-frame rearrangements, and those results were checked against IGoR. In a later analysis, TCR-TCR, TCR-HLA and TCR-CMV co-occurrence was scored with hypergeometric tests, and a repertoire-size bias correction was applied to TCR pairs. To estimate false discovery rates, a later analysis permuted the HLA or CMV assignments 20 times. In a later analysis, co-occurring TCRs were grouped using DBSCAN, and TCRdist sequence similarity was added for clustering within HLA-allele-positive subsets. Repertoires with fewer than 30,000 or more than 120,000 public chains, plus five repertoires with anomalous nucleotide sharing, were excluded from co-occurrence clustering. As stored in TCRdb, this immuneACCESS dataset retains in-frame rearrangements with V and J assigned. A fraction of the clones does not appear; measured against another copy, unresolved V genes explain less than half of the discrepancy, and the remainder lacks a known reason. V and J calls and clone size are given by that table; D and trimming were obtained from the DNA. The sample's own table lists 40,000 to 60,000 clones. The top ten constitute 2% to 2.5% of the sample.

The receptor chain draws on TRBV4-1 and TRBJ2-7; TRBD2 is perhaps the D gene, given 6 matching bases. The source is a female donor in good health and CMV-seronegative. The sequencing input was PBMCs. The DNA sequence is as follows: TGCGCCAGCAGCCTTTACGAGGGAGGAACCTACGAGCAGTACTTC. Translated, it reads CASSLYEGGTYEQYF.